A selection of T cell receptor beta chains follows, all from one sample in a study of regulatory T cells in long-lasting Graves disease. TCRdb reprocessed the multiplex PCR reads via MiXCR and lists one record per CDR3 protein. Among over 350,000 distinct CDR3 sequences listed, 14% were seen once. In addition, the sample was reused for a study of T cells in Graves' hyperthyroidism and ophthalmopathy.

Here the sequenced sample was peripheral blood mononuclear cells (PBMCs), taken at new diagnosis, from a patient treated with antithyroid drugs. The receptor set was obtained from a woman between 50 and 59 years old with Graves disease. The CDR3 runs from the conserved cysteine through the conserved F or W. A D gene is named only where the DNA matches it firmly. A row's size may be missing; if present it is once, few, many or a size class.

>TRBD2|.|TRBV6-2/TRBV6-3|TRBJ2-1
CASGRSGRSYNEQFF
TGTGCCAGCGGTAGGAGCGGGAGGTCCTACAATGAGCAGTTCTTC
>.|many|TRBV7-6|TRBJ2-3
CASSLQGGADTQYF
TGTGCCAGCAGCTTACAGGGAGGCGCAGATACGCAGTATTTT
>TRBD2|many|TRBV20-1|TRBJ2-5
CSATPGLAEETQYF
TGCAGTGCTACTCCGGGACTAGCGGAAGAGACCCAGTACTTC
>.|many|TRBV28|TRBJ2-4
CASSLVPPNIQYF
TGTGCCAGCAGTTTAGTTCCCCCCAACATTCAGTACTTC
>.|.|TRBV27|TRBJ2-1
CASTDRNNEQFF
TGTGCCAGCACCGACCGAAACAATGAGCAGTTCTTC
>.|.|TRBV12-3/TRBV12-4|TRBJ2-7
CASSPTYVSYEQYF
TGTGCCAGCAGTCCTACATACGTCTCCTACGAGCAGTACTTC
>.|many|TRBV5-1|TRBJ2-3
CASSPDTGVTDTQYF
TGCGCCAGCAGCCCCGATACGGGAGTAACAGATACGCAGTATTTT
>TRBD2|many|TRBV13|TRBJ2-3
CASSATSGRDTQYF
TGTGCCAGCAGCGCGACTAGCGGGAGAGATACGCAGTATTTT
>.|many|TRBV2|TRBJ2-5
CASSVQGILQETQYF
TGTGCCAGCAGTGTCCAGGGCATACTTCAAGAGACCCAGTACTTC
>TRBD1|many|TRBV4-1|TRBJ2-1
CASRKGGGQGAAYNEQFF
TGCGCCAGCAGGAAAGGGGGTGGACAGGGGGCGGCCTACAATGAGCAGTTCTTC
>.|many|TRBV6-2/TRBV6-3|TRBJ2-7
CASSPSSWGYEQYF
TGTGCCAGCAGTCCGAGTAGCTGGGGGTACGAGCAGTACTTC
>TRBD2|many|TRBV2|TRBJ2-2
CASRGLAGVTGELFF
TGTGCCAGCAGAGGACTAGCGGGAGTGACCGGGGAGCTGTTTTTT
>TRBD1|few|TRBV20-1|TRBJ2-7
CSARDSGQGIYEQYF
TGCAGTGCTAGAGATTCTGGACAGGGGATCTACGAGCAGTACTTC
>.|few|TRBV5-8|TRBJ2-5
CASSWPGGPRHQETQYF
TGTGCCAGCAGCTGGCCAGGGGGGCCCCGACACCAAGAGACCCAGTACTTC
>.|many|TRBV2|TRBJ1-5
CASSEGLSNQPQHF
TGTGCCAGCAGCGAGGGACTTAGCAATCAGCCCCAGCATTTT
>TRBD1|few|TRBV28|TRBJ1-5
CASSPRTGLQPQHF
TGTGCCAGCAGTCCGAGGACAGGGCTTCAGCCCCAGCATTTT
>.|many|TRBV28|TRBJ2-5
CASSQAPPGETQYF
TGTGCCAGCAGCCAGGCCCCTCCAGGGGAGACCCAGTACTTC
>.|.|TRBV3-1|TRBJ1-1
CASSQASLNTEAFF
TGTGCCAGCAGCCAAGCGTCCCTGAACACTGAAGCTTTCTTT
>TRBD2|many|TRBV5-1|TRBJ2-5
CASSYDSGRARLVETQYF
TGCGCCAGCAGCTATGATAGCGGGAGGGCCCGGTTGGTTGAGACCCAGTACTTC
>.|.|TRBV10-3|TRBJ2-6
CAISAQGGVGANVLTF
TGTGCCATCAGTGCACAAGGAGGGGTCGGGGCCAACGTCCTGACTTTC
>TRBD2|many|TRBV11-2|TRBJ2-1
CASSLEASGSYNEQFF
TGTGCCAGCAGCTTAGAGGCTAGCGGTTCTTACAATGAGCAGTTCTTC
>.|many|TRBV28|TRBJ1-5
CASSSGDISNQPQHF
TGTGCCAGCAGTTCCGGGGACATTAGCAATCAGCCCCAGCATTTT
>.|.|TRBV18|TRBJ1-5
CASSPIDRSNQPQHF
TGTGCCAGCTCACCTATTGACCGTAGCAATCAGCCCCAGCATTTT
>.|.|TRBV28|TRBJ2-1
CAGSLGVHEQFF
TGTGCCGGCAGTTTAGGCGTCCATGAGCAGTTCTTC
>.|many|TRBV6-1|TRBJ1-6
CASRVSSYNSPLHF
TGTGCCAGCAGGGTGAGCTCCTATAATTCACCCCTCCACTTT
>.|many|TRBV5-1|TRBJ1-2
CASSLVGNYGYTF
TGCGCCAGCAGCTTGGTCGGGAACTATGGCTACACCTTC
>.|.|TRBV7-8|TRBJ2-7
CASSLTGHTYEQYF
TGTGCCAGCAGCTTAACGGGACACACCTACGAGCAGTACTTC
>TRBD1|many|TRBV19|TRBJ2-7
CASSPSTGAGYEQYF
TGTGCCAGTAGCCCATCGACAGGGGCCGGTTACGAGCAGTACTTC
>.|many|TRBV28|TRBJ2-4
CASSLDGMEVQNIQYF
TGTGCCAGCAGTTTGGACGGGATGGAGGTCCAAAACATTCAGTACTTC
>.|many|TRBV6-6|TRBJ1-2
CASSYSTVRDYGYTF
TGTGCCAGCAGTTACTCGACGGTCAGGGACTATGGCTACACCTTC
>TRBD2|many|TRBV6-2/TRBV6-3|TRBJ2-5
CASSYSPGLGETQYF
TGTGCCAGCAGTTACTCCCCGGGACTAGGAGAGACCCAGTACTTC